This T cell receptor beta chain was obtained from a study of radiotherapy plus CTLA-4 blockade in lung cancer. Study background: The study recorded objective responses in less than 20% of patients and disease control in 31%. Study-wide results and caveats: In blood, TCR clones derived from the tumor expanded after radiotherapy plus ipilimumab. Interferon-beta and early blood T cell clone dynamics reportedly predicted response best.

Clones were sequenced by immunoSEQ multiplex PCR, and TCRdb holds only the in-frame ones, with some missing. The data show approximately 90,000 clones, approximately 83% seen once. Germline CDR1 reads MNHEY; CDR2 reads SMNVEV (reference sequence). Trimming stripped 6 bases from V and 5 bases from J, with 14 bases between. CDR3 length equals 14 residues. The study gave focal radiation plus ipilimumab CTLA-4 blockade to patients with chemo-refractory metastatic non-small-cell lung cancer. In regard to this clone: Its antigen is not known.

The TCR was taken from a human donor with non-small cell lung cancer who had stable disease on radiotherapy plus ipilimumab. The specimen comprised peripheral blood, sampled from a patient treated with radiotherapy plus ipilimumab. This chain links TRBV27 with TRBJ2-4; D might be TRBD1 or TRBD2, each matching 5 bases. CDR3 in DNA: TGTGCCAGCAGATCCCCGGGACGGGAAAACATTCAGTACTTC. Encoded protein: CASRSPGRENIQYF.